The rows below give T cell receptor beta chains drawn from one sample of a study of cytomegalovirus exposure and HLA in healthy donors. Assay used: immunoSEQ multiplex PCR; TCRdb lists only in-frame clones, some missing. The table records roughly 150,000 clones, about 81% of them present only once. Sequencing was done on a sample of PBMCs. The receptors were sampled from a woman aged 18-29 years in good health and CMV-seronegative. Each CDR3 is given with its conserved first and last residue. The order of the fields is CDR3 protein, CDR3 DNA, CDR3 length, D gene, J gene, clone size, V gene. A D gene is named only where the DNA matches it firmly. Size tells how often a clone was seen (once, few, many) or the class of an expanded clone, and some rows leave it out.

CASRITGQGDYGYTF | TGTGCCAGCAGGATCACAGGACAGGGGGACTATGGCTACACCTTC | 15 | TRBD1 | TRBJ1-2 | - | TRBV11-2
CASSMIQGSNTEAFF | TGTGCCAGTAGTATGATACAGGGATCGAACACTGAAGCTTTCTTT | 15 | - | TRBJ1-1 | few | TRBV19
CASSPTAGGGRREQYF | TGCGCCAGCAGTCCTACTGCGGGGGGGGGCAGAAGAGAGCAGTACTTC | 16 | TRBD2 | TRBJ2-7 | - | TRBV5-1
CASSFQGAEEKLFF | TGCGCCAGCAGCTTTCAGGGGGCCGAAGAAAAACTGTTTTTT | 14 | TRBD1 | TRBJ1-4 | - | TRBV5-1
CASSRADSFSPLHF | TGTGCCAGCTCACGGGCGGACAGTTTCTCACCCCTCCACTTT | 14 | - | TRBJ1-6 | - | TRBV18
CASSQGQGHYEQYF | TGTGCCAGCAGCCAAGGACAGGGCCACTACGAGCAGTACTTC | 14 | TRBD1 | TRBJ2-7 | - | TRBV13
CATSIWASGNQPQHF | TGTGCCACCTCTATTTGGGCGTCGGGCAATCAGCCCCAGCATTTT | 15 | - | TRBJ1-5 | - | TRBV19
CASSYSTGTYEQYF | TGTGCCAGCAGTTACTCGACAGGGACCTACGAGCAGTACTTC | 14 | TRBD1 | TRBJ2-7 | - | TRBV6-6
CASSPRGERNTEAFF | TGTGCCAGCAGCCCAAGAGGCGAGCGGAACACTGAAGCTTTCTTT | 15 | - | TRBJ1-1 | - | TRBV7-8
CASRGGRTGGYEQYF | TGTGCCAGTAGAGGGGGGAGGACAGGAGGTTACGAGCAGTACTTC | 15 | - | TRBJ2-7 | - | TRBV6-1
CASSGGADTQYF | TGTGCCAGTAGTGGGGGGGCAGATACGCAGTATTTT | 12 | TRBD2 | TRBJ2-3 | once | TRBV19
CASSLPGGVYEQYF | TGTGCCAGCAGCTTACCCGGGGGTGTCTACGAGCAGTACTTC | 14 | - | TRBJ2-7 | - | TRBV7-9
CASRYKQEANYGYTF | TGTGCCAGCAGATACAAACAGGAAGCTAACTATGGCTACACCTTC | 15 | - | TRBJ1-2 | - | TRBV27
CASSKAPGQMNTEAFF | TGTGCCAGCAGCAAAGCCCCGGGACAGATGAACACTGAAGCTTTCTTT | 16 | TRBD1 | TRBJ1-1 | - | TRBV13
CASSSRLAGGFTDTQYF | TGTGCCAGCAGCTCACGTTTAGCGGGGGGCTTCACAGATACGCAGTATTTT | 17 | TRBD2 | TRBJ2-3 | - | TRBV7-9
CASSQDAGGNQPQHF | TGTGCCAGCAGCCAAGATGCGGGAGGCAATCAGCCCCAGCATTTT | 15 | - | TRBJ1-5 | - | TRBV4-2
CASSSVAGANTGELFF | TGCGCCAGCAGCTCGGTAGCGGGGGCGAACACCGGGGAGCTGTTTTTT | 16 | TRBD2 | TRBJ2-2 | - | TRBV5-1
CASSVVAGSHEQFF | TGTGCCAGCAGCGTAGTGGCCGGGAGCCATGAGCAGTTCTTC | 14 | - | TRBJ2-1 | - | TRBV9
CAWSVGSGNEQFF | TGTGCCTGGAGTGTAGGCAGCGGGAATGAGCAGTTCTTC | 13 | - | TRBJ2-1 | - | TRBV30
CASSLGGHTEAFF | TGTGCCAGCAGCTTAGGGGGGCACACTGAAGCTTTCTTT | 13 | - | TRBJ1-1 | - | TRBV7-6
CAISDPFLRKETQYF | TGTGCCATCAGTGACCCGTTCCTCCGTAAAGAGACCCAGTACTTC | 15 | - | TRBJ2-5 | - | TRBV10-3
CASSSRPGTGGQETQYF | TGCGCCAGCAGCTCTCGTCCCGGGACAGGGGGCCAAGAGACCCAGTACTTC | 17 | TRBD1 | TRBJ2-5 | once | TRBV5-1
CASSVGGYRSYGYTF | TGTGCCAGCAGCGTGGGAGGATATCGGAGCTATGGCTACACCTTC | 15 | - | TRBJ1-2 | - | TRBV9
CASSSTYATGGYGYTF | TGTGCCAGCAGCTCCACCTACGCTACAGGGGGCTATGGCTACACCTTC | 16 | TRBD1 | TRBJ1-2 | - | TRBV7-8
CASSYRDTGPYEQYF | TGTGCCAGCAGTTATCGGGACACCGGCCCCTACGAGCAGTACTTC | 15 | - | TRBJ2-7 | - | TRBV6-5
CASSLTREVNTGELFF | TGTGCCAGCAGTTTAACACGGGAGGTAAACACCGGGGAGCTGTTTTTT | 16 | TRBD2 | TRBJ2-2 | - | TRBV27
CASSGEDRPRDTQYF | TGTGCCAGCAGTGGGGAGGACCGCCCTAGGGATACGCAGTATTTT | 15 | - | TRBJ2-3 | few | TRBV5-6
CASSYRGKNYNEQFF | TGTGCCAGCAGTTACCGGGGGAAAAACTACAATGAGCAGTTCTTC | 15 | - | TRBJ2-1 | - | TRBV6-6
CSSSLYGRSYNEQFF | TGTTCCAGCAGCTTATACGGGAGGTCCTACAATGAGCAGTTCTTC | 15 | TRBD2 | TRBJ2-1 | - | TRBV7-9
CATSRAAGDYGYTF | TGTGCCACCAGCAGAGCAGCCGGGGACTATGGCTACACCTTC | 14 | - | TRBJ1-2 | - | TRBV15
CASSAYSGTGGYGYTF | TGTGCCAGCAGTGCCTATTCCGGGACAGGCGGCTATGGCTACACCTTC | 16 | TRBD1 | TRBJ1-2 | - | TRBV28
CASNTGSTEAFF | TGTGCCAGCAATACAGGGTCGACTGAAGCTTTCTTT | 12 | - | TRBJ1-1 | - | TRBV28